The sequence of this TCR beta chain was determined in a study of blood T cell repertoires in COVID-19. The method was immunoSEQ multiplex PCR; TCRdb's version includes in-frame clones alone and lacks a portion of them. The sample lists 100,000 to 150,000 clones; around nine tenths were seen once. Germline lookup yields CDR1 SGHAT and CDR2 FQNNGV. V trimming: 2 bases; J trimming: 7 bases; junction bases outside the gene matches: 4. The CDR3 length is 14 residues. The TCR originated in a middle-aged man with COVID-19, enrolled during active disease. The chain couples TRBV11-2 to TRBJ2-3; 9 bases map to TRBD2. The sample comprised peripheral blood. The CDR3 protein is CASSLTSGRNTQYF. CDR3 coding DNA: TGTGCCAGCAGCTTAACCAGCGGGAGGAATACGCAGTATTTT.